The clone carrying this T cell receptor (beta chain) showed up just a few times. What it recognizes is unknown. The repertoire was sequenced with immunoSEQ multiplex PCR; TCRdb's copy has only in-frame clones and lacks some. In the table there are about 26,000 clones, roughly 80% of which are singletons. The unexposed donors gave CD4+ T cells in about 2010-2019, prior to COVID-19. After more than eight days of culture, CD4+ T cells were isolated. The CDR3 extends over 12 amino acids. Germline V CDR1 and CDR2: SEHNR, FQNEAQ (reference sequence). Deletions cut 5 bases from V and 4 bases from J, with 6 bases between. These data belong to a study of CD4 T cells in relation to SARS-CoV-2 and coronaviruses. At the level of the study: The negative reference was HIV-1 Nef peptide pool or peptide-free culture. Study outcomes and limitations: Monoreactive clones expanded significantly more to SARS-CoV-2 than crossreactive clones did.

Sequencing was performed on CD4+ T cells from PBMCs, cultured in vitro. This chain uses TRBV7-9 with TRBJ2-1, with D hard to call. This TCR derives from a human donor in good health. CDR3 region: CASSLQYNEQFF. CDR3 DNA sequence: TGTGCCAGCAGCCTTCAGTACAATGAGCAGTTCTTC.